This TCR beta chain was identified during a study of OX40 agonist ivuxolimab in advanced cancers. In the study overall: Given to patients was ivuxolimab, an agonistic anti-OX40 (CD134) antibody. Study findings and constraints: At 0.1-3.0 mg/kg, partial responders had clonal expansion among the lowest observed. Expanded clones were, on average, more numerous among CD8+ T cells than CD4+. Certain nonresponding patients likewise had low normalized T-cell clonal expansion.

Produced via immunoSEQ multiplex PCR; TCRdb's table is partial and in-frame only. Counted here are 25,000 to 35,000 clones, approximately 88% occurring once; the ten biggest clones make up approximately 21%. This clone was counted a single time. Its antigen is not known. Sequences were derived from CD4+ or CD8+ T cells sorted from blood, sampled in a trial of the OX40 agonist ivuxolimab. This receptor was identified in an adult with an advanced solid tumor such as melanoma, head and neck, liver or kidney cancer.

The chain's CDR3 is CASSQDQGRAQYF. DNA for the CDR3: TGCGCCAGCAGCCAAGATCAGGGGAGGGCTCAGTACTTC. V and J are TRBV4-3 and TRBJ2-7; D is possibly TRBD2 (7 bases). V was trimmed by 0 bases and J by 10 bases, leaving 13 bases between them. The CDR3 has 13 residues. Germline CDR1 LGHNA, CDR2 YSLEER.